Listed here is a single TCR beta chain. Its antigen is still unknown. Base qualities were left out, and no much larger clone turns up one base away. TCRbeta CDR3 regions were amplified from genomic DNA using the immunoSEQ Assay, a bias-controlled multiplex PCR. On the authors' methods: Within the assay, amplification of reference gene primers was used to estimate how many nucleated cells each sample contained. To quantify the absolute abundance of each unique TCRbeta CDR3 rearrangement, sequence reads were collapsed and filtered. For each sample, productive Simpson clonality was calculated as the square root of Simpson's diversity index across productive rearrangements. TCRdb took this table from immuneACCESS and kept in-frame rearrangements with V and J called. Such tables lack part of the clones; where checked against another copy, unresolved V genes explain under half of the gap, and the rest is unexplained. The DNA was the basis for D and trimming; V, J and clone size are from that table. The sample profile shows 130,000 to 150,000 clones; about 86% of them were found once. Of the sample, 7.5% to 9% falls within the top ten clones.

This record belongs to a study of blood T cell repertoires in COVID-19 (dated by TCRdb to between 2020 and 2021). Context from the whole study: Collaborator samples came from the United States, Italy and Spain and covered acute and convalescent phases of COVID-19. HLA class I and class II types, where available, came from metadata supplied by the sample provider rather than from assay-based typing. Subjects who had been exposed to COVID-19, were actively infected with it, or had recovered from it provided the deeply sampled blood TCRbeta repertoires that made up the dataset. Nearly every sample came with metadata listing a de-identified subject ID, COVID-19 status, age in years and sex. The repertoires were released in a freely available public database intended as a resource for research on the immune response to SARS-CoV-2. Samples came from the ongoing ImmuneRACE study (first 160 participants) plus 1,254 subjects from 6 global collaborators. The material from the prospective study consisted of cDNA or gDNA derived from T cells, B-cell-depleted T cells, or PBMCs.

The collaborating institutions used their own protocols to collect whole blood in K2EDTA tubes. Collaborator samples were shipped for TCRbeta analysis as frozen whole blood, isolated PBMCs, or DNA extracted from either sample type. Its CDR3 holds 13 amino acids, cysteine through phenylalanine. The entry retains the CDR3 DNA only, 39 bases that are in frame from base 1. V and J are truncated by 0 bases and 3 bases respectively, leaving an intervening sequence of 6 bases. The germline V gene supplies CDR1 SGDLS and CDR2 YYNGEE. The paper's findings and limits, for the study overall: The amount of clinical and demographic metadata varied by source and participant and was provided uncurated.

The sequence links TRBV9 to TRBJ1-1; the D gene lacks a confident call. The receptor was isolated from a human donor in a cohort sampled during active COVID-19. The sample taken for sequencing was peripheral blood. In nucleotide form, the sequence is TGTGCCAGCAGCGTAGGGGGAGACACTGAAGCTTTCTTT. This sequence encodes CASSVGGDTEAFF.